This TCR beta chain is from a study of blood T cell repertoires in COVID-19. For the study at large: COVID-19 samples, acute and convalescent, were from the United States, Italy and Spain. PBMCs, B-cell-depleted T cells, or T cells were the source of the cDNA or gDNA that made up the material.

In the original workflow: Estimated nucleated cell counts came from reference gene primer amplification. Clones were sequenced by immunoSEQ multiplex PCR, and TCRdb holds only the in-frame ones, with some missing. V, J and clone size are those of that table, while D and trimming were read from the DNA. This table holds approximately 260,000 clones, roughly 80% found once. J was trimmed by 6 bases and V by 6 bases; bases with no gene match: 5. Germline-derived CDR1 and CDR2 are KGHSH and LQKENI. CDR3 length: 14 residues. This chain joins TRBV18 and TRBJ2-3; 11 bases align to TRBD2. Source material: peripheral blood. This receptor was identified in a woman aged 40 to 49 with active or convalescent COVID-19. CDR3 residues: CASSLTSGDDTQYF. The CDR3 DNA is TGTGCCAGCTCCCTGACTAGCGGGGACGATACGCAGTATTTT.